In this sample, the clone carrying this T cell receptor (beta chain) turned up a few times. Its antigen remains unidentified. The data originate from a study of T cell repertoires in cytomegalovirus infection. Study-wide results and limits: Frequencies of public TCR beta families were cumulated, and this identified carriers of CMV plus the relevant HLA.

The germline V and J ends were trimmed by 0 bases and 3 bases, with 9 bases remaining between them. The germline V gene has CDR1 MNHNY and CDR2 SVGAGI (reference sequence). The CDR3 covers 14 residues. Via MiXCR, TCRdb re-called the reads, giving one row per CDR3 protein. This sample has around 250,000 distinct CDR3 sequences, with about a sixth found just once. This chain links TRBV6-6 with TRBJ2-7; D ambiguous. This clonotype was sampled from a human donor in good health (CMV status not recorded). Some clones in this sample may be carry-over from other donors' samples. Sequencing was carried out using CD8+ T cells from PBMCs. The CDR3 DNA sequence: TGTGCCAGCAGTTACTCGGGAACCTTCTACGAGCAGTACTTC. It is translated as CASSYSGTFYEQYF.